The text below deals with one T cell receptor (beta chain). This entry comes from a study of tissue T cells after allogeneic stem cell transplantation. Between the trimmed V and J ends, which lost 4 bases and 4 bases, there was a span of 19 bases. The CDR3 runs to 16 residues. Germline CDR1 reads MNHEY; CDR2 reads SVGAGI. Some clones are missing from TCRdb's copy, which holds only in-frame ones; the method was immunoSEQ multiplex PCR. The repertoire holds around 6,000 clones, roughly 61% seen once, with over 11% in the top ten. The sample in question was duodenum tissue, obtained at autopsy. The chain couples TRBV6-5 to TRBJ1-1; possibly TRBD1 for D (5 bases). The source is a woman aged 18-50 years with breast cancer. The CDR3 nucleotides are TGTGCCAGCAGTTTGGTCTGGGGGAGAGGGGCCACTGAAGCTTTCTTT. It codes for CASSLVWGRGATEAFF.